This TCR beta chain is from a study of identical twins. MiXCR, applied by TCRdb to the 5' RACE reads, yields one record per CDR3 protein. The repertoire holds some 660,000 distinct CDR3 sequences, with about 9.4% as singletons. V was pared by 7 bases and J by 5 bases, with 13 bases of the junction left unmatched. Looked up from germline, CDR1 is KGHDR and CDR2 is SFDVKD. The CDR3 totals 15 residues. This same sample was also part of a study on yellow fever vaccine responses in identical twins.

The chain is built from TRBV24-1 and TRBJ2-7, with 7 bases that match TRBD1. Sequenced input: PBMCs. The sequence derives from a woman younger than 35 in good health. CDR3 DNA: TGTGCCACCAGCGCAGACGGACAGGCTAAGAACGAGCAGTACTTC. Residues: CATSADGQAKNEQYF.